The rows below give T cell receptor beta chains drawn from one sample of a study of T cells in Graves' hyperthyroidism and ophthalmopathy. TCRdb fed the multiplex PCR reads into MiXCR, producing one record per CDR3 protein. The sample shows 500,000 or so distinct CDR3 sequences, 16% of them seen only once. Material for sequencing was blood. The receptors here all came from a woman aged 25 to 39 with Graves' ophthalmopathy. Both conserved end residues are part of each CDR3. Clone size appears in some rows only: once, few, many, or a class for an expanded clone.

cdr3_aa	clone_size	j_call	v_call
CAWSHGLVRWGDTQYF	many	TRBJ2-3	TRBV30
CASSPGDRVYEQYF	many	TRBJ2-7	TRBV18
CASGLAGGAFSFFSYEQYF	NA	TRBJ2-7	TRBV28
CASSQEPTSGSVNYNEQFF	few	TRBJ2-1	TRBV4-3
CSAAGGNSYGYTF	many	TRBJ1-2	TRBV20-1
CASSYSVYRSYEQYF	many	TRBJ2-7	TRBV6-5
CASSFFGRGGYNEQFF	NA	TRBJ2-1	TRBV11-2
CASSLGVGDWNIQYF	NA	TRBJ2-4	TRBV11-3
CSARDPSGNPYEQYF	many	TRBJ2-7	TRBV20-1
CASGQINTIYF	many	TRBJ1-3	TRBV3-1
CSARVGGAGEQYF	NA	TRBJ2-7	TRBV20-1
CASKSYKSSYEQYF	many	TRBJ2-7	TRBV2
CASRPPRHPYEQYF	NA	TRBJ2-7	TRBV7-9
CSALPELASYEAQYF	few	TRBJ2-5	TRBV20-1
CASNARGLEGQPQHF	once	TRBJ1-5	TRBV6-1
CASRNIDFEQYF	NA	TRBJ2-7	TRBV12-3/TRBV12-4
CASSVGHREGETQYF	few	TRBJ2-5	TRBV9
CASSYPFSGEQYF	many	TRBJ2-7	TRBV6-5
CASNPTGSGYTF	NA	TRBJ1-2	TRBV28
CASSGAATYEQYF	few	TRBJ2-7	TRBV28
CASKVSGSTDTQYF	NA	TRBJ2-3	TRBV5-6
CASSPQSLAGGDTQYF	few	TRBJ2-3	TRBV5-1
CVTSRDRGSRTEAFF	once	TRBJ1-1	TRBV15
CASSQGVIVYGYTF	many	TRBJ1-2	TRBV3-1
CASSPLLTAYGYTF	many	TRBJ1-2	TRBV18
CSAPWTSGKADTQYF	many	TRBJ2-3	TRBV20-1
CASSPGPGSLYEQYF	many	TRBJ2-7	TRBV5-1
CASSSGRAAGGYEQYF	many	TRBJ2-7	TRBV28
CASSPEADSSYNEQFF	NA	TRBJ2-1	TRBV18
CASSYSDRIRNGYTF	many	TRBJ1-2	TRBV6-5
CASSLWPASAPQYF	many	TRBJ2-7	TRBV5-6
CASSTGTGANEQFF	few	TRBJ2-1	TRBV3-1
CASSPPTSGSGDTQYF	once	TRBJ2-3	TRBV12-3/TRBV12-4
CASSPLVNYNEQFF	many	TRBJ2-1	TRBV18
CSARDSRVYEQYF	NA	TRBJ2-7	TRBV20-1
CASSLGYSFQETQYF	few	TRBJ2-5	TRBV11-2
CASRPDRVGTGTIPGYEQFF	NA	TRBJ2-1	TRBV11-1
CSARDSEYEQYF	few	TRBJ2-7	TRBV20-1
CATTGLAGDEQFF	few	TRBJ2-1	TRBV7-9
CASSSAGGRAADTQYF	few	TRBJ2-3	TRBV7-9
CAWAFSGRYEQYF	many	TRBJ2-7	TRBV30
CASSYDKAGGPYNEQFF	many	TRBJ2-1	TRBV28
CASSSGYTQYF	many	TRBJ2-3	TRBV7-2
CASSFRDDRNEQFF	many	TRBJ2-1	TRBV4-3
CASSVAAHEETQYF	NA	TRBJ2-5	TRBV9
CASSLPGQGHNQPQHF	few	TRBJ1-5	TRBV2
CASSEGLAGVYEQYF	many	TRBJ2-7	TRBV4-3